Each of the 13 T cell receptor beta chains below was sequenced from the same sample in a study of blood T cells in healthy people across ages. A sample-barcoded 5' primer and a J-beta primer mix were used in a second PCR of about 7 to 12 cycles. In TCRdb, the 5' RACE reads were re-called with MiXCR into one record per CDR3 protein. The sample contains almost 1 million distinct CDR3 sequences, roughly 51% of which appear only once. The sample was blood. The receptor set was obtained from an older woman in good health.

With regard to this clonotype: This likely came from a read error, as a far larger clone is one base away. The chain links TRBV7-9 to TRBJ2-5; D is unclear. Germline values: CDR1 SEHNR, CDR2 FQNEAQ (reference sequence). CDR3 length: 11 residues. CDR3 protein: CVSSLVETQYF. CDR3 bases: TGTGTCAGCAGCTTAGTAGAGACCCAGTACTTC.

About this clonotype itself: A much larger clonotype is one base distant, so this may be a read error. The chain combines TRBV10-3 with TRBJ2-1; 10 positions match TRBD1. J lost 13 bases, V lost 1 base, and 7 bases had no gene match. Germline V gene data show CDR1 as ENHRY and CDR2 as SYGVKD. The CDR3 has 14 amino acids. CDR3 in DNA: TGTGCCATCAGTGAGTGGACAGGGGGAGAGACCCAGTTCTTC. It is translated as CAISEWTGGETQFF.

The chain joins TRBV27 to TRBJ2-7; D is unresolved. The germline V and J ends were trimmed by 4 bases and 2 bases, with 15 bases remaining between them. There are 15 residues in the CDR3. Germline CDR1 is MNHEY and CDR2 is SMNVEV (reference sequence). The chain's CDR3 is CASSWVGPSPYEQYF. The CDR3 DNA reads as TGTGCCAGCAGTTGGGTCGGGCCAAGCCCCTACGAGCAGTACTTC.

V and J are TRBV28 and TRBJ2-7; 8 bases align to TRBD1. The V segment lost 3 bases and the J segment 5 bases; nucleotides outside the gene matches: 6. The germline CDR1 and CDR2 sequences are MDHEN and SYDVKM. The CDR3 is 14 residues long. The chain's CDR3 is CASSFGTGFNEQYF. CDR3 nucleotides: TGTGCCAGCAGTTTCGGGACAGGATTCAACGAGCAGTACTTC. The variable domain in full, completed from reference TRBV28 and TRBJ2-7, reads DVKVTQSSRYLVKRTGEKVFLECVQDMDHENMFWYRQDPGLGLRLIYFSYDVKMKEKGDIPEGYSVSREKKERFSLILESASTNQTSMYLCASSFGTGFNEQYFGPGTRLTVT.

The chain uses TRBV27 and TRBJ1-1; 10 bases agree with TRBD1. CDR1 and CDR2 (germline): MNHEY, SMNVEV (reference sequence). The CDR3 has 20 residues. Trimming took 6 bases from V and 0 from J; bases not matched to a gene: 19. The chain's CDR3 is CASSPLFVLGQGTMNTEAFF. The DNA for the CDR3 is TGTGCCAGCAGCCCCCTTTTCGTCCTGGGACAGGGGACAATGAACACTGAAGCTTTCTTT.

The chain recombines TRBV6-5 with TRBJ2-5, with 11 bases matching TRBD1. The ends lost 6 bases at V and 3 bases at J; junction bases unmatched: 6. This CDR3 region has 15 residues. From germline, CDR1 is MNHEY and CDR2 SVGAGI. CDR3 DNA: TGTGCCAGCAGCTCAGGACAGGGGGCTAAAGAGACCCAGTACTTC. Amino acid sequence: CASSSGQGAKETQYF.

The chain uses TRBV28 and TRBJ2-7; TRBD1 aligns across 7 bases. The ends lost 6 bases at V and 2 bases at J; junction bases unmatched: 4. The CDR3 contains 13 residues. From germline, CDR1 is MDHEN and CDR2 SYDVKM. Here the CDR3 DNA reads TGTGCCAGCAGGAGGGACAGTCCCTACGAGCAGTACTTC. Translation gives CASRRDSPYEQYF. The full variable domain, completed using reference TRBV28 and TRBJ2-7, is DVKVTQSSRYLVKRTGEKVFLECVQDMDHENMFWYRQDPGLGLRLIYFSYDVKMKEKGDIPEGYSVSREKKERFSLILESASTNQTSMYLCASRRDSPYEQYFGPGTRLTVT.

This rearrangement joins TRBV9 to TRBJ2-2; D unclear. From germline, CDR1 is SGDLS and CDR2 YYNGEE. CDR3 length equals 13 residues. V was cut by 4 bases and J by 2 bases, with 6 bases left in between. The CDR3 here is CASSPINTGELFF. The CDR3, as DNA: TGTGCCAGCAGCCCAATCAACACCGGGGAGCTGTTTTTT. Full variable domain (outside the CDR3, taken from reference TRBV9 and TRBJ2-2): DSGVTQTPKHLITATGQRVTLRCSPRSGDLSVYWYQQSLDQGLQFLIQYYNGEERAKGNILERFSAQQFPDLHSELNLSSLELGDSALYFCASSPINTGELFFGEGSRLTVL.

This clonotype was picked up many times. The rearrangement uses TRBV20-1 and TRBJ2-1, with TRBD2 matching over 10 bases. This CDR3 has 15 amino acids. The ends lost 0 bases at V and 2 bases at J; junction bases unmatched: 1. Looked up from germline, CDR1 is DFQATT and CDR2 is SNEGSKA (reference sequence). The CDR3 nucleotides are TGCAGTGCTAGAGATAGCGGGAGGCCCTACAATGAGCAGTTCTTC. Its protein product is CSARDSGRPYNEQFF.

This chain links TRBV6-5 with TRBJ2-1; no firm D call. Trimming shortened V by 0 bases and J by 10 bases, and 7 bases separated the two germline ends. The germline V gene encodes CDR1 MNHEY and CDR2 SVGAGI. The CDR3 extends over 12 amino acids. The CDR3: CASSYSREEQFF. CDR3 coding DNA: TGTGCCAGCAGTTACTCAAGGGAAGAGCAGTTCTTC.

The CDR3 nucleotides read TGTGCCAGCAGCTTAGACGGGACAGTCGGGGAGACCCAGTACTTC. Protein: CASSLDGTVGETQYF. This chain connects TRBV11-2 to TRBJ2-5, with TRBD1 matching 7 bases. Trimming removed 0 bases from V and 5 bases from J; junction bases left unmatched: 6. The CDR3 is 15 amino acids. Looked up from germline, CDR1 is SGHAT and CDR2 is FQNNGV.

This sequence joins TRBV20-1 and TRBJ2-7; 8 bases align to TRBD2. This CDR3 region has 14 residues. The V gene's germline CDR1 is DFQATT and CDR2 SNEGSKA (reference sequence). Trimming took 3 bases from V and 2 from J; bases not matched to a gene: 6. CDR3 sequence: CSASRAGGAYEQYF. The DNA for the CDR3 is TGCAGTGCTAGTCGGGCGGGAGGTGCCTACGAGCAGTACTTC.

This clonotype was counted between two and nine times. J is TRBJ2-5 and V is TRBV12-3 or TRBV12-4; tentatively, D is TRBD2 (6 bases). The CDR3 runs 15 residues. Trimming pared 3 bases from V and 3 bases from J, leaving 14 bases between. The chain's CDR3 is CASSFGGTGEETQYF. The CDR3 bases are TGTGCCAGCAGTTTTGGGGGGACGGGGGAAGAGACCCAGTACTTC.